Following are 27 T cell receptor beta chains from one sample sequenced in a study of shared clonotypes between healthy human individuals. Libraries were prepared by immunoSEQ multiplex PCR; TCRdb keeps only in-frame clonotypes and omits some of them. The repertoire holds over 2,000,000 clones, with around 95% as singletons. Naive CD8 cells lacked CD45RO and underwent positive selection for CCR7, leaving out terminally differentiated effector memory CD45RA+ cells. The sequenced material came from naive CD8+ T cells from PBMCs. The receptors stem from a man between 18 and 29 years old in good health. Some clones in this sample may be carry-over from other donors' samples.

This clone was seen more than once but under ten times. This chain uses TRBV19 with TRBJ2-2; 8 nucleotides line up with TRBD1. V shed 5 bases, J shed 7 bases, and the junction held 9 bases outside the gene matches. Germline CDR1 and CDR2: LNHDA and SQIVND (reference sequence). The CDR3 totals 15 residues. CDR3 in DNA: TGTGCCAGTAGTGCTCGGACAGGGCTGGTCGGGGAGCTGTTTTTT. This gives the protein CASSARTGLVGELFF.

CDR3 in DNA: TGTGCCACCAGCAGAGTCCCCCCGGGAGAACTAGGGGGCTACACCTTC. Protein product: CATSRVPPGELGGYTF. The V gene is TRBV15, the J gene TRBJ1-2, with no clear D. Germline assignment: CDR1 LNHNV and CDR2 YYDKDF (reference sequence). V gave up 1 base and J gave up 8 bases, with 20 bases separating them. There are 16 residues in the CDR3. The full variable domain, completed using reference TRBV15 and TRBJ1-2, is DAMVIQNPRYQVTQFGKPVTLSCSQTLNHNVMYWYQQKSSQAPKLLFHYYDKDFNNEADTPDNFQSRRPNTSFCFLDIRSPGLGDTAMYLCATSRVPPGELGGYTFGSGTRLTVV.

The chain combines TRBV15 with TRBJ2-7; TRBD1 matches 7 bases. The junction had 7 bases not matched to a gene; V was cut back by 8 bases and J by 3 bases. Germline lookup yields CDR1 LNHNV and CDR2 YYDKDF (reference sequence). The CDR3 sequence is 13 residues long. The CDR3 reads CATRRDSLYEQYF. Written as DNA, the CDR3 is TGTGCCACCCGTCGGGACAGCCTCTACGAGCAGTACTTC.

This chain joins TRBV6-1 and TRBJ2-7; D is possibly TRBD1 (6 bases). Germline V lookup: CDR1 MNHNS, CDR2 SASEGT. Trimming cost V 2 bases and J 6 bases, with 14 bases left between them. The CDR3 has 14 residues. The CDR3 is CASSEKGVRLEQYF. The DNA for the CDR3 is TGTGCCAGCAGTGAAAAGGGGGTGAGGCTCGAGCAGTACTTC.

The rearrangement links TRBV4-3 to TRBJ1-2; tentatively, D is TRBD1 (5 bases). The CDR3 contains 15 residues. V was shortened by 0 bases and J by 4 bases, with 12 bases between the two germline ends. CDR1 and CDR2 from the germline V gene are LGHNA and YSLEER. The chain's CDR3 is CASSQEGDLVYGYTF. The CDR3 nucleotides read TGCGCCAGCAGCCAAGAAGGGGATTTGGTCTATGGCTACACCTTC.

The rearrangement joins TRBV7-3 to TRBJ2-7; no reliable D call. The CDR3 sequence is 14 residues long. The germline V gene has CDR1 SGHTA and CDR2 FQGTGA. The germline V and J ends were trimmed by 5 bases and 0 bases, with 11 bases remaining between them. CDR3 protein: CASSPLTVSYEQYF. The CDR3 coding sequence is TGTGCCAGCAGCCCCTTGACCGTCTCCTACGAGCAGTACTTC.

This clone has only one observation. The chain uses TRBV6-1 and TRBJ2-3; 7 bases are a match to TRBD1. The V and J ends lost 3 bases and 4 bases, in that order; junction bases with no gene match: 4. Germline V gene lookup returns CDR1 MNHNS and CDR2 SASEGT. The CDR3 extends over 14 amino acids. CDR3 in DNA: TGTGCCAGCAGTGATTGGCAGGGGGCAGATACGCAGTATTTT. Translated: CASSDWQGADTQYF.

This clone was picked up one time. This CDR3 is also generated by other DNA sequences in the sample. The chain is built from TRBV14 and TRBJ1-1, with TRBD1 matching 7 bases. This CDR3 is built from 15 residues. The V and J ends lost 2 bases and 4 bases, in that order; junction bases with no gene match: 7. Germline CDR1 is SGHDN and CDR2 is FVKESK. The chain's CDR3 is CASSQRRGRLTEAFF. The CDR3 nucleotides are TGTGCCAGCAGCCAACGGAGGGGGCGGCTCACTGAAGCTTTCTTT.

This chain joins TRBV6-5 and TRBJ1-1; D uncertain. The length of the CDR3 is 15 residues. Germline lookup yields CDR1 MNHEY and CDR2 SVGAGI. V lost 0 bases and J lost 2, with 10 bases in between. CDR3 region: CASSYSEGTNTEAFF. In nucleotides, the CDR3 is TGTGCCAGCAGTTACTCAGAGGGTACAAACACTGAAGCTTTCTTT.

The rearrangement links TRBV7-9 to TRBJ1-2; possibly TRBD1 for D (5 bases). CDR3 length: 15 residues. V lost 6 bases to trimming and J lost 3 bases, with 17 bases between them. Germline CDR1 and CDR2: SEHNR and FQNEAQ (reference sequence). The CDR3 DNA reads TGTGCCAGCAGTTTCCGGGACGTCCGAGACTATGGCTACACCTTC. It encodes CASSFRDVRDYGYTF.

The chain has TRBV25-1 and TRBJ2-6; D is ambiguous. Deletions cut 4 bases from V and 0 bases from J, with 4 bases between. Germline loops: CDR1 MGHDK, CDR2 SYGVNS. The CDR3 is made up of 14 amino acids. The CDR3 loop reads CASSGYSGANVLTF. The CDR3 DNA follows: TGTGCCAGCAGTGGTTACTCTGGGGCCAACGTCCTGACTTTC.

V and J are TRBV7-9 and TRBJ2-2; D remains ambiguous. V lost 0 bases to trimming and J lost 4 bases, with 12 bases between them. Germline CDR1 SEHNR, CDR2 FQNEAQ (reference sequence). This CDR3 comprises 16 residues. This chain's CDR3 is CASSLAPGVATGELFF. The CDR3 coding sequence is TGTGCCAGCAGCTTAGCGCCGGGCGTGGCCACCGGGGAGCTGTTTTTT.

In DNA form, the CDR3 reads TGTGCCAGCAGTCCTTTAACGGGGGATCAGCCCCAGCATTTT. The encoded protein is CASSPLTGDQPQHF. V usage is TRBV27 and J usage is TRBJ1-5; TRBD1 might be the D (5 bases). The CDR3 is 14 residues long. The germline V gene has CDR1 MNHEY and CDR2 SMNVEV (reference sequence). V lost 5 bases, J lost 5 bases, and 13 bases lay in between.

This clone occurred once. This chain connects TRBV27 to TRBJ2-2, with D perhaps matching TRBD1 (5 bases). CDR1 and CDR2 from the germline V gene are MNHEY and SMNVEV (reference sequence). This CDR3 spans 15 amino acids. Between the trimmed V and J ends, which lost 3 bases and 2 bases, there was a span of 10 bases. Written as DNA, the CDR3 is TGTGCCAGCAGTTTTACAGGAATAAACACCGGGGAGCTGTTTTTT. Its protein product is CASSFTGINTGELFF.

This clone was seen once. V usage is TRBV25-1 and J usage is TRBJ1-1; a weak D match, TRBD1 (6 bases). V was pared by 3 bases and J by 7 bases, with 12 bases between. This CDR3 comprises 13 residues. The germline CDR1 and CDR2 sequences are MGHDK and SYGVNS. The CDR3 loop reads CASSDRGQIEAFF. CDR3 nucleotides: TGTGCCAGCAGTGATAGGGGACAAATTGAAGCTTTCTTT.

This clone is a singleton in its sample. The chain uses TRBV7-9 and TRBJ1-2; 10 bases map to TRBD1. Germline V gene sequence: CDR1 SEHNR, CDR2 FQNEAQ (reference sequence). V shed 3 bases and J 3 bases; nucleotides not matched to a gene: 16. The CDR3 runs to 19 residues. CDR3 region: CASSFPVGGQGIMDYGYTF. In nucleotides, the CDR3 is TGTGCCAGCAGCTTCCCGGTAGGGGGACAGGGGATCATGGACTATGGCTACACCTTC.

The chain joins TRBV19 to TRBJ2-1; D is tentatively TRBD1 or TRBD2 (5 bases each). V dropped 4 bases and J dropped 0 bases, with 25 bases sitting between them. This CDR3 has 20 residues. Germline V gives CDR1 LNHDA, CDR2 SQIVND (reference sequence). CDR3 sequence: CASSRMGRAWALSSYNEQFF. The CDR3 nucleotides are TGTGCCAGTAGTAGGATGGGGCGGGCATGGGCCCTAAGCTCCTACAATGAGCAGTTCTTC.

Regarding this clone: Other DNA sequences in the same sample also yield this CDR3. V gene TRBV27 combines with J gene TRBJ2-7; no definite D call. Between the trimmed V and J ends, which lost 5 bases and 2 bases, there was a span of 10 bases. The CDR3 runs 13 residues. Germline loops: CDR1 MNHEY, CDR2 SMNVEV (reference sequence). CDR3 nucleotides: TGTGCCAGCAGTCTAGGGTTGACCTACGAGCAGTACTTC. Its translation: CASSLGLTYEQYF.

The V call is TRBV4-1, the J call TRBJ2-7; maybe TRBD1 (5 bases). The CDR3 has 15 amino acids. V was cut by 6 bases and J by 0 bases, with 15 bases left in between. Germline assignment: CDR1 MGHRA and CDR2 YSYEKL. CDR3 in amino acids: CASRRADSSSYEQYF. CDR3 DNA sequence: TGCGCCAGCAGAAGGGCTGACAGTAGCTCCTACGAGCAGTACTTC.

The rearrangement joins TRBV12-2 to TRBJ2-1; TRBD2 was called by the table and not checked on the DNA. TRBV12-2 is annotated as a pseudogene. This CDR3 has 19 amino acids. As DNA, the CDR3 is TGTGCAAGTCGCCCCCACGAGGGTACAGGGACTAGCGGGTACAATGAGCAGTTCTTC. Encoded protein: CASRPHEGTGTSGYNEQFF.

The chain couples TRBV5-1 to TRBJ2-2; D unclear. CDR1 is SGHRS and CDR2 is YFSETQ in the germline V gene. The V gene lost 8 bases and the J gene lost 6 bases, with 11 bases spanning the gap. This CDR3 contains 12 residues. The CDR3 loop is CASKKGPGELFF. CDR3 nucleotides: TGCGCCAGTAAGAAGGGTCCCGGGGAGCTGTTTTTT.

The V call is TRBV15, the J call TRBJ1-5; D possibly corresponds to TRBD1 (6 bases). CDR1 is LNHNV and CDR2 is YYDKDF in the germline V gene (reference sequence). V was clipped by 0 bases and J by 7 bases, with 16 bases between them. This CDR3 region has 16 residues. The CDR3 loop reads CATSRDLMGAEQPQHF. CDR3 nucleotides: TGTGCCACCAGCAGAGATCTCATGGGGGCCGAGCAGCCCCAGCATTTT.

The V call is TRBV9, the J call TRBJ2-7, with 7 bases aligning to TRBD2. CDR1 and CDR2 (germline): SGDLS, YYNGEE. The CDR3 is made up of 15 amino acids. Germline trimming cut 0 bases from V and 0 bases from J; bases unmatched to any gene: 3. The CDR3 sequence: CASSVDLAASYEQYF. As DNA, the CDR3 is TGTGCCAGCAGCGTAGACCTAGCGGCCTCCTACGAGCAGTACTTC.

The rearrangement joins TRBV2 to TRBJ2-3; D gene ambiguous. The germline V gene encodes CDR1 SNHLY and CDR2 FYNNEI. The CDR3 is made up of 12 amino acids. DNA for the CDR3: TGTGTGTCGGGTAGAAGCACAGATACGCAGTATTTT. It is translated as CVSGRSTDTQYF.

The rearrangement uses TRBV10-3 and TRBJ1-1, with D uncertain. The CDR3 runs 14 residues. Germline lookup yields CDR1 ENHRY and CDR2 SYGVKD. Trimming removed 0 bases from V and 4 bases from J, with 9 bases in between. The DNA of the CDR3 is TGTGCCATCAGTGAGTCGATTTCGGGCACTGAAGCTTTCTTT. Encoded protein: CAISESISGTEAFF.

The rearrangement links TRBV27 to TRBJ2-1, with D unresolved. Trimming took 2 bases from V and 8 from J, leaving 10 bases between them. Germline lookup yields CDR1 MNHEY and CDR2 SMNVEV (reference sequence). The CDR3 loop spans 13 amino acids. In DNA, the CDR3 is TGTGCCAGCAGTTTAGGAGCGAGCTATGAGCAGTTCTTC. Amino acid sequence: CASSLGASYEQFF.

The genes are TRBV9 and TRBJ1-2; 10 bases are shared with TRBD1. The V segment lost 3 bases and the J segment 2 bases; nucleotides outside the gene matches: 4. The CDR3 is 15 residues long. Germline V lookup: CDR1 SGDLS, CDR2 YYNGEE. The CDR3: CASSAPGQGNYGYTF. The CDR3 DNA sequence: TGTGCCAGCAGCGCGCCGGGACAGGGGAACTATGGCTACACCTTC.